This TCR beta chain was sequenced in a study of patients and donors after allogeneic stem cell transplantation. This clonotype appeared a few times. CDR3 length: 14 amino acids. Germline CDR1 is SGHVS and CDR2 is FQNEAQ. V lost 4 bases, J lost 8 bases, and 8 bases stayed unmatched. Using its own MiXCR run on the RT-PCR reads, TCRdb lists one record per CDR3 protein. Of about a million distinct CDR3 sequences in the sample, more than 15% are singletons; the top ten hold around 6%. The chain carries TRBV7-8 and TRBJ2-4; 7 positions match TRBD2. The sequenced sample consisted of blood, either unsorted or a sorted T cell fraction (not recorded which). This TCR was recovered from a human donor who was either an allogeneic HSCT recipient or a stem cell or donor lymphocyte infusion donor (not recorded which). It is not recorded whose cells these are; they may come from a transplant donor. The CDR3 is CASSSPEGRDIQYF. The CDR3, as DNA: TGTGCCAGCAGCTCCCCGGAGGGGAGGGACATTCAGTACTTC.